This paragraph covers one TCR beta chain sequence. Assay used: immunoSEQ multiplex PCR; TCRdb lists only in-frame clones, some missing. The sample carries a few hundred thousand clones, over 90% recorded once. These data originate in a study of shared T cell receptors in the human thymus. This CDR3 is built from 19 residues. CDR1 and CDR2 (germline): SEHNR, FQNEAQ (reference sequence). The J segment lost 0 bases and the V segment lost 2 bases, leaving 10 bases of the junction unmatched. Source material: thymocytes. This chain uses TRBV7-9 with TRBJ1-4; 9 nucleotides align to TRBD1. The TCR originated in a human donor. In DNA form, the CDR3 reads TGTGCCAGCAGCTTATACGATGGGGACAGGGCTGCAACTAATGAAAAACTGTTTTTT. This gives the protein CASSLYDGDRAATNEKLFF. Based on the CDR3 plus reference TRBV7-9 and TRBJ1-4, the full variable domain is DTGVSQNPRHKITKRGQNVTFRCDPISEHNRLYWYRQTLGQGPEFLTYFQNEAQLEKSRLLSDRFSAERPKGSFSTLEIQRTEQGDSAMYLCASSLYDGDRAATNEKLFFGSGTQLSVL.